This T cell receptor beta chain emerged from a study of T-cell reconstitution after alpha-beta-depleted transplantation in children (dated by TCRdb to 2016 to 2017). Context from the whole study: Using TCR repertoire profiling, the study quantitatively followed how T-cell immune reconstitution unfolded in children after TCRalphabeta/CD19-depleted allogeneic hematopoietic cell transplantation.

Library prep was done by PCR. The data were produced on an Illumina HiSeq 2500. To normalize quantification of the TCRbeta repertoire, the TCR libraries were built with molecular barcoding that relied on unique molecular identifiers. TCRdb trimmed the raw reads at Q25, called clones with MiXCR and kept productive beta chains. Rows with a matching CDR3 protein are joined into one entry that keeps the most common DNA and genes. The sample table lists a few hundred thousand distinct CDR3 sequences, approximately 9.8% of them with a count of one. The top ten constitute roughly a tenth of the sample. This clonotype has ten or more counts. This clone's antigen is unknown. There are no base qualities to consult, and no much larger clone falls within one base. Spanning cysteine to phenylalanine, the CDR3 consists of 12 amino acids. Just CDR3 DNA is preserved here, 36 bases in frame from base 1. Sequences SQVTM (CDR1) and ANQGSEA (CDR2) are obtained from the germline V gene. V gives up 4 bases and J gives up 8 bases, and the segment between their germline ends measures 14 bases.

This clonotype was sampled from a human donor who donated a stem cell graft to a child with SCID. The sequencing here drew on PBMCs from the stem cell graft donor, taken from the stem cell graft. The chain is made from TRBV29-1 and TRBJ1-2, and the D gene may be TRBD1, 6 bases matching. Here the CDR3 is given as CSVAGAWDGYTF. At the DNA level, the sequence is TGCAGCGTTGCAGGGGCTTGGGACGGCTACACCTTC.